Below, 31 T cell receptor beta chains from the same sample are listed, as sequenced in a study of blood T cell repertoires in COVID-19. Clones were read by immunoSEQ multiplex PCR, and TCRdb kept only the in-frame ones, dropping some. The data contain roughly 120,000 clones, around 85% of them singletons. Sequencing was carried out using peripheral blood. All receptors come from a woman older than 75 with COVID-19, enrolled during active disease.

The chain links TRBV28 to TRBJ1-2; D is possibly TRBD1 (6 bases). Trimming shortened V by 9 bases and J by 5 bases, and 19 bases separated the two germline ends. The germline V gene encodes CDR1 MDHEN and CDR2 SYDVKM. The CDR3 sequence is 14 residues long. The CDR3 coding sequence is TGTGCCAGAACGACAGGAATGGGTGGATATGGCTACACCTTC. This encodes CARTTGMGGYGYTF.

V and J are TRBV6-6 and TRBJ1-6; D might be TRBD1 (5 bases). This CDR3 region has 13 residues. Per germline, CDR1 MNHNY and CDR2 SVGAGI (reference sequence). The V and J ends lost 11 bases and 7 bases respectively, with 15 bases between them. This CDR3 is CASRGSLNSPLHF. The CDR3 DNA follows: TGTGCCTCAAGGGGATCTTTGAATTCACCCCTCCACTTT.

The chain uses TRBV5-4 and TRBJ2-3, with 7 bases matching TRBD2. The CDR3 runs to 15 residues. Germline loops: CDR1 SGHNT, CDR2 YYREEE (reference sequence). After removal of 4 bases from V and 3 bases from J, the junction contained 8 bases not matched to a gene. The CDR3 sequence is CASSPTGEGTDTQYF. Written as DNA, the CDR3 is TGTGCCAGCAGCCCTACGGGGGAGGGGACAGATACGCAGTATTTT.

CDR3 loop: CASSQRTGGARGELFF. The CDR3 nucleotides are TGTGCCAGCAGCCAAAGGACAGGGGGCGCGAGAGGGGAGCTGTTTTTT. The chain couples TRBV14 to TRBJ2-2, with 11 bases matching TRBD1. Germline-derived CDR1 and CDR2 are SGHDN and FVKESK. The CDR3 is 16 residues long. V lost 2 bases and J lost 8; bases outside the gene matches: 7. The variable domain in full, completed from reference TRBV14 and TRBJ2-2, reads EAGVTQFPSHSVIEKGQTVTLRCDPISGHDNLYWYRRVMGKEIKFLLHFVKESKQDESGMPNNRFLAERTGGTYSTLKVQPAELEDSGVYFCASSQRTGGARGELFFGEGSRLTVL.

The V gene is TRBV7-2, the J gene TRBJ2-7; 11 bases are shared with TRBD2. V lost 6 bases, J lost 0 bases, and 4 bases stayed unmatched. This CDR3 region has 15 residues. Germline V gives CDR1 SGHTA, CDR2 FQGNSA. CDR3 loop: CASSGTSGSSYEQYF. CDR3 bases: TGTGCCAGCAGTGGAACTAGCGGGAGCTCCTACGAGCAGTACTTC.

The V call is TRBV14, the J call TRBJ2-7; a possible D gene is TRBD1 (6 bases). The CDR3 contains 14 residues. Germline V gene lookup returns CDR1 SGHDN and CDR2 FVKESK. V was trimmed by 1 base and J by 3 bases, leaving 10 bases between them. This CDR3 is CASSQGRGGYEQYF. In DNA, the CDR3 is TGTGCCAGCAGCCAAGGACGAGGGGGCTACGAGCAGTACTTC.

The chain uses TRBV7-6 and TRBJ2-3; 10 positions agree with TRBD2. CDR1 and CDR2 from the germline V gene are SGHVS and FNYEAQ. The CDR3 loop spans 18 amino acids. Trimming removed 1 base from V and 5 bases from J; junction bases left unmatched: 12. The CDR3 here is CASSLGIFSGGLGDTQYF. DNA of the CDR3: TGTGCCAGCAGCTTAGGGATCTTTAGCGGGGGGCTTGGAGATACGCAGTATTTT.

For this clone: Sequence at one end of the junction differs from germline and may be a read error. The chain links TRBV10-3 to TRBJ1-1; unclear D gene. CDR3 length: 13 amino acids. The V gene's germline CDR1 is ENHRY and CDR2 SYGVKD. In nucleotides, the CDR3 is TGTGCCATCAATGAGCGGAGAAGCACTGAAGCTTTCTTT. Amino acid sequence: CAINERRSTEAFF.

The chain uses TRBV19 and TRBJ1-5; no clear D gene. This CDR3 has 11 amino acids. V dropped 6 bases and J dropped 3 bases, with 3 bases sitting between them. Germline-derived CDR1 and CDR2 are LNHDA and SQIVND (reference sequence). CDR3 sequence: CASSNNQPQHF. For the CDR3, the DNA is TGTGCCAGTAGCAACAATCAGCCCCAGCATTTT.

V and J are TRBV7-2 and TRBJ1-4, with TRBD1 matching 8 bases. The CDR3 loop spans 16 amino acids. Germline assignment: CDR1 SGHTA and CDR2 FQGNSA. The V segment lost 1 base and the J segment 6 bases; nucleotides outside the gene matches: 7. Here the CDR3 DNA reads TGTGCCAGCAGCTTAGTAGGGACAGGATCGGATGAAAAACTGTTTTTT. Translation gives CASSLVGTGSDEKLFF. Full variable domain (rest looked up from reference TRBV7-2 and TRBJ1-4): GAGVSQSPSNKVTEKGKDVELRCDPISGHTALYWYRQSLGQGLEFLIYFQGNSAPDKSGLPSDRFSAERTGGSVSTLTIQRTQQEDSAVYLCASSLVGTGSDEKLFFGSGTQLSVL.

CDR3 residues: CASSLGPENTQYF. The CDR3 coding sequence is TGTGCCAGCAGCTTAGGACCGGAGAATACGCAGTATTTT. V is TRBV7-2 and J is TRBJ2-3; D unresolved. CDR3 length equals 13 residues. Germline CDR1 reads SGHTA; CDR2 reads FQGNSA. The V end lost 1 base, the J end lost 7 bases, and 9 bases lay between the germline ends.

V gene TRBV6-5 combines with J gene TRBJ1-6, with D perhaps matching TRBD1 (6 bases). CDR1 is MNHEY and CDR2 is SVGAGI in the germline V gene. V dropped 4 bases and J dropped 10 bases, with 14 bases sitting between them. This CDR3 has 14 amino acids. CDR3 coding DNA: TGTGCCAGCAGTTCGGCAGGGGAGAGGTCACCCCTCCACTTT. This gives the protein CASSSAGERSPLHF.

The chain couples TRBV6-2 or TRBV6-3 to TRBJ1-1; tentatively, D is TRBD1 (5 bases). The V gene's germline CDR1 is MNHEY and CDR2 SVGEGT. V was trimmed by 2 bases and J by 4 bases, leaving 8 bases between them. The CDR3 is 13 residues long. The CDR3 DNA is TGTGCCAGCAGTTACCGGGGGATCACTGAAGCTTTCTTT. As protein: CASSYRGITEAFF.

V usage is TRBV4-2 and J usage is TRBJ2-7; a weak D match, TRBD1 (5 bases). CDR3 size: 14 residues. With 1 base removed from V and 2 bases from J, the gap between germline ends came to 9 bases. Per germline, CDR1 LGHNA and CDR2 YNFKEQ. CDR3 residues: CASSQGGQAYEQYF. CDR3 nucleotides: TGTGCCAGCAGCCAAGGGGGCCAAGCCTACGAGCAGTACTTC.

The CDR3 here is CASSLGARSTDTQYF. CDR3 nucleotides: TGTGCCAGCAGCTTAGGAGCTCGGAGCACAGATACGCAGTATTTT. The chain employs TRBV5-6 and TRBJ2-3; D call uncertain. Trimming took off 2 bases at V and 0 bases at J, with 10 bases between the two ends. The CDR3 loop spans 15 amino acids. Germline V CDR1 and CDR2: SGHDT, YYEEEE.

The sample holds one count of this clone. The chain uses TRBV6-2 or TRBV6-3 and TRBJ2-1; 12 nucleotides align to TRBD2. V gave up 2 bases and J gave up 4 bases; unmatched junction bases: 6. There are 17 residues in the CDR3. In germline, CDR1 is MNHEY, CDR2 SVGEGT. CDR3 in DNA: TGTGCCAGCAGTTACCGGCTAGCGGGGGGGTTGTACAATGAGCAGTTCTTC. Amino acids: CASSYRLAGGLYNEQFF.

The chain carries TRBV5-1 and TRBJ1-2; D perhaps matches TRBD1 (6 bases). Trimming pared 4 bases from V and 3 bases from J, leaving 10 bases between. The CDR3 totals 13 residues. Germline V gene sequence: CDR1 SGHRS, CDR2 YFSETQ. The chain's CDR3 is CASSPAGDYGYTF. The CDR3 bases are TGCGCCAGCAGCCCCGCAGGGGACTATGGCTACACCTTC.

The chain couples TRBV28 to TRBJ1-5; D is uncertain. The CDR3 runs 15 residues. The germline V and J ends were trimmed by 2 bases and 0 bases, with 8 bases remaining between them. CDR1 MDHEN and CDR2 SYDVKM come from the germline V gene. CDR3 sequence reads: CASSLGPGSNQPQHF. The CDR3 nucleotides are TGTGCCAGCAGTTTAGGGCCAGGTAGCAATCAGCCCCAGCATTTT.

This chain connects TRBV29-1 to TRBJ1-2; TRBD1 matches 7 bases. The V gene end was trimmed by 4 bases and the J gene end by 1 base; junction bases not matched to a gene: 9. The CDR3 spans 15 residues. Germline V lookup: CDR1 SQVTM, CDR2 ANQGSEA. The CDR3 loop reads CSVVPPGGFNYGYTF. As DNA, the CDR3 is TGCAGCGTTGTTCCCCCAGGGGGATTTAACTATGGCTACACCTTC. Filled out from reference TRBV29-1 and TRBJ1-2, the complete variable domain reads SAVISQKPSRDICQRGTSLTIQCQVDSQVTMMFWYRQQPGQSLTLIATANQGSEATYESGFVIDKFPISRPNLTFSTLTVSNMSPEDSSIYLCSVVPPGGFNYGYTFGSGTRLTVV.

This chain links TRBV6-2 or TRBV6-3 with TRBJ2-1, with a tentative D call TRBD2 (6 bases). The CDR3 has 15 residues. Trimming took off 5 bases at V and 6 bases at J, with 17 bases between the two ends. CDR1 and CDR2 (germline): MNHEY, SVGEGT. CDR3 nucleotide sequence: TGTGCCAGCAGTCAGACTAGGGGCGTCGGCAATGAGCAGTTCTTC. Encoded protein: CASSQTRGVGNEQFF.

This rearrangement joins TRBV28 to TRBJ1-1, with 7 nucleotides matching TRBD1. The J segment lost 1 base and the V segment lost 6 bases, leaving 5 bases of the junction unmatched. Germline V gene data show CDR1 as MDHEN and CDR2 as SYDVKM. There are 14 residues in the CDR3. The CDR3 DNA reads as TGTGCCAGCAGGAAAGGGGGCCCGAACACTGAAGCTTTCTTT. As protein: CASRKGGPNTEAFF.

The CDR3 coding sequence is TGTGCCAGCAGCTTACGCCCGGGGAGAGATACGCAGTATTTT. Encoded protein: CASSLRPGRDTQYF. The gene calls are TRBV11-1 and TRBJ2-3; D might be TRBD2 (5 bases). CDR3 size: 14 residues. Germline V gives CDR1 SGHAT, CDR2 FQDESV (reference sequence). V lost 2 bases, J lost 5 bases, and 11 bases lay in between.

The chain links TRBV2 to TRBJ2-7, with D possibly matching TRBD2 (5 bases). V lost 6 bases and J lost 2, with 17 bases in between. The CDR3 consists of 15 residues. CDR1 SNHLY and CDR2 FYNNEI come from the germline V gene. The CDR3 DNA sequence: TGTGCCAGCAGGGACTTGGTAGAAACGCCCTACGAGCAGTACTTC. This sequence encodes CASRDLVETPYEQYF.

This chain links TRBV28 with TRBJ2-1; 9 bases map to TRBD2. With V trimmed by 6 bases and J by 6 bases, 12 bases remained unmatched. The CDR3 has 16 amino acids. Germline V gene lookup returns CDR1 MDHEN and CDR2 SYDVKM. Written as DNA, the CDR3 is TGTGCCAGCAGAGGAGGGCACCTAGCGGGAATCAATGAGCAGTTCTTC. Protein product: CASRGGHLAGINEQFF.

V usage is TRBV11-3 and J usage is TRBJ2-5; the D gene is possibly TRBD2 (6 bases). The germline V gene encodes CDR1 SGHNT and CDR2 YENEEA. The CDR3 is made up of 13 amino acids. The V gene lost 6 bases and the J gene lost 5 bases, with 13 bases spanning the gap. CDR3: CASSPTSLETQYF. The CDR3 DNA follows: TGTGCCAGCAGTCCGACTAGTCTGGAGACCCAGTACTTC.

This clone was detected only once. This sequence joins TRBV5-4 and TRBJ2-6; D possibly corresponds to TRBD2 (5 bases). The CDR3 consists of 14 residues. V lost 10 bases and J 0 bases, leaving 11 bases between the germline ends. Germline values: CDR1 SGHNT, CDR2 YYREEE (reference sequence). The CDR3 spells CAAHRGSGANVLTF. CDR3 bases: TGTGCCGCACACCGGGGCTCTGGGGCCAACGTCCTGACTTTC.

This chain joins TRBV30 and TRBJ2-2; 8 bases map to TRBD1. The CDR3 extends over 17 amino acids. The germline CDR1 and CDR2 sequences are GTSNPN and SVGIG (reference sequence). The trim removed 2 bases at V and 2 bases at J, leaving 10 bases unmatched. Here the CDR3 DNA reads TGTGCCTGGAGTCGTTTCCGACAGGGGCGTAACACCGGGGAGCTGTTTTTT. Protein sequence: CAWSRFRQGRNTGELFF.

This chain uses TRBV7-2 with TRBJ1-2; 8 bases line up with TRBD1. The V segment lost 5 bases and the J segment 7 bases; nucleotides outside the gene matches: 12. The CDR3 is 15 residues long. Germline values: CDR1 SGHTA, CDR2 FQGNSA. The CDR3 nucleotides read TGTGCCAGCAGCCCCATTACAGGGGGTTCAGTTGGCTACACCTTC. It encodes CASSPITGGSVGYTF.

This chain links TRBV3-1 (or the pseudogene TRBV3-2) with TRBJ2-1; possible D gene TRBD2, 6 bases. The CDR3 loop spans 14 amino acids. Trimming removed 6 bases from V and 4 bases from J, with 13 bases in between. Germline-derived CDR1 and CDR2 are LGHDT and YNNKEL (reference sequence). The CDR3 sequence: CASRPTGLYNEQFF. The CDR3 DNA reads TGTGCCAGCAGACCGACGGGACTTTACAATGAGCAGTTCTTC.

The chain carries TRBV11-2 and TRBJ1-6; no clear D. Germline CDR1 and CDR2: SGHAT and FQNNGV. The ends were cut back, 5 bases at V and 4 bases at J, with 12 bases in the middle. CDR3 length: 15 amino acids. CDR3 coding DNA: TGTGCCAGCAGCCCGACGGAGGGATATAATTCACCCCTCCACTTT. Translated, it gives CASSPTEGYNSPLHF.

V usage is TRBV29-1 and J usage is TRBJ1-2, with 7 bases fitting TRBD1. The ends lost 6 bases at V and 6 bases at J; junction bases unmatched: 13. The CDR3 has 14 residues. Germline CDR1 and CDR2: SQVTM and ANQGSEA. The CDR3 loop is CSVTDRVGLDGYTF. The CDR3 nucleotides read TGCAGCGTCACCGACAGGGTAGGGTTGGATGGCTACACCTTC. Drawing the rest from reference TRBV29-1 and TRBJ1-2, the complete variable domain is SAVISQKPSRDICQRGTSLTIQCQVDSQVTMMFWYRQQPGQSLTLIATANQGSEATYESGFVIDKFPISRPNLTFSTLTVSNMSPEDSSIYLCSVTDRVGLDGYTFGSGTRLTVV.